The rows below give T cell receptor beta chains drawn from one sample of a study of blood T cell repertoires in COVID-19. Sequencing was performed with immunoSEQ multiplex PCR; in TCRdb, only in-frame clones are kept and a portion is missing. The data contain approximately 97,000 clones, about 80% of them singletons. Material: peripheral blood. The receptor set was obtained from a human donor in a cohort sampled during active COVID-19. Both conserved end residues are trimmed from each CDR3.

v_call: TRBV19; j_call: TRBJ2-1; cdr3_aa: ASSIGLAVYNEQF
v_call: TRBV5-1; j_call: TRBJ2-1; cdr3_aa: ASSTDSSYNEQF
v_call: TRBV9; j_call: TRBJ2-5; cdr3_aa: ASSVEASGEETQY
v_call: TRBV5-5; j_call: TRBJ1-3; cdr3_aa: ASSLDPSSGNTIY
v_call: TRBV12-3/TRBV12-4; j_call: TRBJ1-2; cdr3_aa: ASSGTAYGYT
v_call: TRBV4-1; j_call: TRBJ1-4; cdr3_aa: ASSRTGRGGEKLF
v_call: TRBV5-1; j_call: TRBJ1-6; cdr3_aa: ASSFLGTGDNSPLH
v_call: TRBV3-1/TRBV3-2; j_call: TRBJ2-7; cdr3_aa: ASSPGVAYTYEQY
v_call: TRBV7-9; j_call: TRBJ1-3; cdr3_aa: ASSLTSNRGSGNTIY
v_call: TRBV6-5; j_call: TRBJ2-7; cdr3_aa: ASSQRQGAVKQY
v_call: TRBV5-1; j_call: TRBJ2-3; cdr3_aa: ASSPSHPTDTQY
v_call: TRBV18; j_call: TRBJ2-1; cdr3_aa: ASSLPGGGEQF
v_call: TRBV7-2; j_call: TRBJ1-3; cdr3_aa: ASSLVQGASGNTIY
v_call: TRBV4-3; j_call: TRBJ2-3; cdr3_aa: ASSKAGGAPRDTQY
v_call: TRBV5-1; j_call: TRBJ2-3; cdr3_aa: ASSLGLAGGPISTDTQY
v_call: TRBV28; j_call: TRBJ1-4; cdr3_aa: ASRRPGGGEKLF
v_call: TRBV2; j_call: TRBJ1-1; cdr3_aa: ASRTGEPEAF
v_call: TRBV12-5; j_call: TRBJ2-7; cdr3_aa: ASGLPRTGAAYEQY
v_call: TRBV30; j_call: TRBJ1-2; cdr3_aa: ALKIQANYGYT
v_call: TRBV9; j_call: TRBJ2-1; cdr3_aa: ASSLSGGVINEQF
v_call: TRBV11-2; j_call: TRBJ1-4; cdr3_aa: ASSRDHSGGEKLF
v_call: TRBV7-2; j_call: TRBJ1-3; cdr3_aa: ASSSPGQGALNTIY
v_call: TRBV2; j_call: TRBJ1-5; cdr3_aa: ASRTGTGNQPQH
v_call: TRBV6-5; j_call: TRBJ2-7; cdr3_aa: ASRIHRGEVYEQY
v_call: TRBV28; j_call: TRBJ1-5; cdr3_aa: ASSSTGYQPQH
v_call: TRBV19; j_call: TRBJ1-2; cdr3_aa: ASSIDHYFQGSNYGYT
v_call: TRBV28; j_call: TRBJ2-3; cdr3_aa: ASRLGTSTDTQY
v_call: TRBV4-3; j_call: TRBJ1-4; cdr3_aa: ASSQGGRAAAEKLF
v_call: TRBV5-1; j_call: TRBJ2-5; cdr3_aa: ASSLPGEETQY
v_call: TRBV10-3; j_call: TRBJ2-3; cdr3_aa: AISESTRGTDTQY
v_call: TRBV10-3; j_call: TRBJ2-5; cdr3_aa: AIRADSGGETQY
v_call: TRBV9; j_call: TRBJ2-5; cdr3_aa: ASSVGSGVIETQY
v_call: TRBV5-1; j_call: TRBJ2-3; cdr3_aa: ASSAMMKRGRTDTQY